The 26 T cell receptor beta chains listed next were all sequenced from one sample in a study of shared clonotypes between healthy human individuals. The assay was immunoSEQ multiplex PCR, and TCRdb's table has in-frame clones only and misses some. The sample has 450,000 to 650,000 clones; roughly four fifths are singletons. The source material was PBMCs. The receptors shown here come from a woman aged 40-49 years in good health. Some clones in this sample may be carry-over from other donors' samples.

The CDR3 sequence: CASSPLGGAGVGETQYF. Here the CDR3 DNA reads TGTGCCAGCTCACCACTGGGCGGAGCGGGAGTAGGGGAGACCCAGTACTTC. This chain uses TRBV18 with TRBJ2-5; 8 nucleotides align to TRBD2. J lost 5 bases, V lost 1 base, and 12 bases had no gene match. Germline-derived CDR1 and CDR2 are KGHSH and LQKENI. This CDR3 spans 17 amino acids.

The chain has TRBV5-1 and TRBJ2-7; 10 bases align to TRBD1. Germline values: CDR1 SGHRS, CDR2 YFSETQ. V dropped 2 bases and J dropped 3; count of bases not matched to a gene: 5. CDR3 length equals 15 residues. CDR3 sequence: CASSFPGQGIYEQYF. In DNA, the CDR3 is TGCGCCAGCAGCTTTCCGGGACAGGGGATCTACGAGCAGTACTTC.

The CDR3 DNA reads as TGTGCCAGTAGTAGGGGACAGATCCACTCTGGAAACACCATATATTTT. Protein: CASSRGQIHSGNTIYF. V usage is TRBV19 and J usage is TRBJ1-3, with 7 bases fitting TRBD1. This CDR3 is built from 16 residues. CDR1 LNHDA and CDR2 SQIVND come from the germline V gene (reference sequence). Trimming cost V 4 bases and J 0 bases; bases outside gene matches: 6.

The CDR3 sequence: CASSLMTGMRGELFF. The CDR3 DNA sequence: TGTGCCAGCAGCTTAATGACAGGCATGCGGGGGGAGCTGTTTTTT. The chain employs TRBV7-3 and TRBJ2-2; tentative D call: TRBD1 (6 bases). CDR1 SGHTA and CDR2 FQGTGA come from the germline V gene. Trimming cost V 1 base and J 8 bases, with 14 bases left between them. The CDR3 is 15 residues long.

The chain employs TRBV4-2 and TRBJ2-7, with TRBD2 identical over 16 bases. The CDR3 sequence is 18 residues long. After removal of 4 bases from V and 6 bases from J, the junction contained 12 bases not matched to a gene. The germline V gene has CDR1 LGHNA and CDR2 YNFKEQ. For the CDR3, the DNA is TGTGCCAGCAGCCTAGCCGGGACTAGCGGGGGGGAACTTTCCGAGCAGTACTTC. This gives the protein CASSLAGTSGGELSEQYF.

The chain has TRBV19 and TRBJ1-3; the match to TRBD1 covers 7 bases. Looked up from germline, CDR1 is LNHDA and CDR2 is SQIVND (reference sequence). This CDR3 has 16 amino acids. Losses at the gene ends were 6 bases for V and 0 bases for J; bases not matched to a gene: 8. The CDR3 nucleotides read TGTGCCAGTAGAAACCGGGACAGCAACTCTGGAAACACCATATATTTT. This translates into CASRNRDSNSGNTIYF.

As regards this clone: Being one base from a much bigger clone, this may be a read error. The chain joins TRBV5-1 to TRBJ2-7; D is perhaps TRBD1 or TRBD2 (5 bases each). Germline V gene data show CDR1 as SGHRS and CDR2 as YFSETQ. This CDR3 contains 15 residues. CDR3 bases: TGCGCCAGCAGCTTGAATGCAGGGAGTCCCTACGAGCAGTGCTTC. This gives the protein CASSLNAGSPYEQCF.

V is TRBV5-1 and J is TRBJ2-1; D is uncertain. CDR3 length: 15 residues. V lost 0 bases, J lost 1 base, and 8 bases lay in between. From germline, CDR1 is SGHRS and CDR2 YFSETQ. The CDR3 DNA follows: TGCGCCAGCAGCTTGGGACTTAATTCCTACAATGAGCAGTTCTTC. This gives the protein CASSLGLNSYNEQFF.

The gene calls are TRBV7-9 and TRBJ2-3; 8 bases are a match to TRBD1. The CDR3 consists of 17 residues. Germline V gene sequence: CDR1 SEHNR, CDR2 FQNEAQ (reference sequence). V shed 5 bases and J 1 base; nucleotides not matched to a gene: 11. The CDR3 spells CASSPRTGGSGTDTQYF. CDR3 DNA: TGTGCCAGCAGCCCCCGTACAGGGGGGAGCGGCACAGATACGCAGTATTTT.

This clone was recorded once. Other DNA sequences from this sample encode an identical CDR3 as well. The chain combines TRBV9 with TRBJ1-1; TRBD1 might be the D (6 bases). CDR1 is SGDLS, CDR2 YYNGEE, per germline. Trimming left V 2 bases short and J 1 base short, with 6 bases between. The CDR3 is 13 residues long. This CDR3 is CASSVRGNTEAFF. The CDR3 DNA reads TGTGCCAGCAGCGTCAGGGGGAACACTGAAGCTTTCTTT.

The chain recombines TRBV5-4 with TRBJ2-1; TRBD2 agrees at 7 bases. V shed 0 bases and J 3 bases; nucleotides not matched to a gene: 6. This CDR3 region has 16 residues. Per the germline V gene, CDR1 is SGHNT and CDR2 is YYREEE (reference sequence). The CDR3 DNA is TGTGCCAGCAGCTTGGGGGGCGGGAGATTCTACAATGAGCAGTTCTTC. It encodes CASSLGGGRFYNEQFF.

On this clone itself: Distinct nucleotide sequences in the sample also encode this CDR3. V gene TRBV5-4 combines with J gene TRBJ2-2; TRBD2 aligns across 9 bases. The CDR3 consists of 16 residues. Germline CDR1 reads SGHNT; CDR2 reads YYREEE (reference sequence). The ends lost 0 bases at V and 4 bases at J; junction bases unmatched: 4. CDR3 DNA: TGTGCCAGCAGCTTGGGGCTAGCGGGGACCACCGGGGAGCTGTTTTTT. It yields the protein CASSLGLAGTTGELFF.

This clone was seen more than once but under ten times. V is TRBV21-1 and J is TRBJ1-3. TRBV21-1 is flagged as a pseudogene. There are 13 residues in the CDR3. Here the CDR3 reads CASRTMAGNTIYF. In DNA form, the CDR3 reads TGTGCCAGCAGAACCATGGCTGGAAACACCATATATTTT.

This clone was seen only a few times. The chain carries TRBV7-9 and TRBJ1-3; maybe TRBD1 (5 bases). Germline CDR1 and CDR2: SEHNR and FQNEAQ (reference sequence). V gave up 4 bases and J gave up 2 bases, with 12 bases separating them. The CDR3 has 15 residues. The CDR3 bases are TGTGCCAGCAGCTGGGGCGGGCAGGCTGGAAACACCATATATTTT. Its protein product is CASSWGGQAGNTIYF.

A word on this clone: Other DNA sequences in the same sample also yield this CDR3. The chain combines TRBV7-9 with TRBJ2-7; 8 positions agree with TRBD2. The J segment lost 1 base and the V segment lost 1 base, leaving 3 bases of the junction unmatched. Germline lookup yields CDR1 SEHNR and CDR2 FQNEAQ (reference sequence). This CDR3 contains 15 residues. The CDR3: CASSLGGTRSYEQYF. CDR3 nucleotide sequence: TGTGCCAGCAGCTTAGGTGGGACTAGATCCTACGAGCAGTACTTC. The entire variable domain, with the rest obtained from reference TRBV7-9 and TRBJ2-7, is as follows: DTGVSQNPRHKITKRGQNVTFRCDPISEHNRLYWYRQTLGQGPEFLTYFQNEAQLEKSRLLSDRFSAERPKGSFSTLEIQRTEQGDSAMYLCASSLGGTRSYEQYFGPGTRLTVT.

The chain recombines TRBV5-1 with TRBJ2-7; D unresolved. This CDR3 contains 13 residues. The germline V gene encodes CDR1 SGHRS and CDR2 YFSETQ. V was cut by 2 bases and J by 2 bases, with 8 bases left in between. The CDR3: CASSFGRPYEQYF. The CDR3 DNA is TGCGCCAGCAGCTTTGGCCGGCCCTACGAGCAGTACTTC.

As DNA, the CDR3 is TGCGCCAGCAGTGAAACGGTTCGCGAGCAGTACTTC. Protein product: CASSETVREQYF. This chain joins TRBV10-2 and TRBJ2-7; D unclear. The V end was cut by 3 bases, the J end by 6 bases, with 9 bases between. Germline assignment: CDR1 WSHSY and CDR2 SAAADI. This CDR3 spans 12 amino acids.

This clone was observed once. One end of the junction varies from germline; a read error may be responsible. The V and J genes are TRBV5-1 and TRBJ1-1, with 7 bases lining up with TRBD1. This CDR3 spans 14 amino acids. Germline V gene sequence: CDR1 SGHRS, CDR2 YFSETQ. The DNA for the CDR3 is TGCGCCAACAGCCCCGTTGTAGGGGGCATGATAGCTTTCTTT. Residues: CANSPVVGGMIAFF.

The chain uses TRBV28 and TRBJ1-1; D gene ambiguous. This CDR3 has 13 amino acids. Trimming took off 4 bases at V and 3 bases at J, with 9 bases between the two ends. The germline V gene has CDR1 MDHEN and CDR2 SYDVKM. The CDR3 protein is CASSSLGYTEAFF. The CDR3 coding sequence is TGTGCCAGCAGTTCACTAGGGTACACTGAAGCTTTCTTT.

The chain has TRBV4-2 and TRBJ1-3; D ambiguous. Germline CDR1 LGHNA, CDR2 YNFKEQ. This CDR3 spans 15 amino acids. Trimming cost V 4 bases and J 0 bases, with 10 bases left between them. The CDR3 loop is CASSPRVSSGNTIYF. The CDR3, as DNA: TGTGCCAGCAGCCCGCGGGTGTCCTCTGGAAACACCATATATTTT.

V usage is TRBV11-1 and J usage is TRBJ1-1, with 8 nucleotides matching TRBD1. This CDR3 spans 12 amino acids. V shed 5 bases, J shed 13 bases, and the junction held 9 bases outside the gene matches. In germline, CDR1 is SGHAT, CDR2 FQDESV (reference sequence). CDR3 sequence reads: CASSLRTGRIFF. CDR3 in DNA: TGTGCCAGCAGCCTCCGGACAGGGCGGATTTTCTTT.

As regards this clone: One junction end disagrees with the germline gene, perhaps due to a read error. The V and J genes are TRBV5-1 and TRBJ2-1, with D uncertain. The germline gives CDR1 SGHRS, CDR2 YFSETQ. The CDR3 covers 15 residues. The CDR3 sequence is CASSLGMGSHNEQFF. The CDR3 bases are TGCGCCAGCAGCTTGGGTATGGGCTCCCACAATGAGCAGTTCTTC.

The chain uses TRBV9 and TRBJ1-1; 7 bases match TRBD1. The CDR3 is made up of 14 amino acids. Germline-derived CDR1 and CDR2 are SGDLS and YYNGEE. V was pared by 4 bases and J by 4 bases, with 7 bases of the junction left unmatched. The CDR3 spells CASSPRQGFTEAFF. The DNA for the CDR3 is TGTGCCAGCAGCCCCCGACAGGGATTCACTGAAGCTTTCTTT.

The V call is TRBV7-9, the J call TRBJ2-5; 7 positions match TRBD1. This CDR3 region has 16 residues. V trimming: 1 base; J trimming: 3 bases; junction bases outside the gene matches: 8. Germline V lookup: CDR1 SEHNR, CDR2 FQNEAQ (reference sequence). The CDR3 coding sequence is TGTGCCAGCAGCTTAGGAAGCCGCCAGGGGGAAGAGACCCAGTACTTC. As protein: CASSLGSRQGEETQYF.

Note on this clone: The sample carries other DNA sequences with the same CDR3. The CDR3 sequence: CASRREGETQYF. Written as DNA, the CDR3 is TGCGCCAGCCGCCGTGAGGGAGAGACCCAGTACTTC. The chain links TRBV5-1 to TRBJ2-5; TRBD2 might be the D (5 bases). V gave up 7 bases and J gave up 4 bases, with 11 bases separating them. Per germline, CDR1 SGHRS and CDR2 YFSETQ. This CDR3 contains 12 residues.

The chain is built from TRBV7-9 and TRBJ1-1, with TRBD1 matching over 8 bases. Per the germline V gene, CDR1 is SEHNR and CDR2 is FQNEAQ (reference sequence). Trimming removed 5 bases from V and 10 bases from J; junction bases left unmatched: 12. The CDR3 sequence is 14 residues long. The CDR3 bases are TGTGCCAGCAGCCATAACAGGGACACAGGGGGAGCTTTCTTT. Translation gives CASSHNRDTGGAFF.